This T cell receptor (beta chain) was observed in a study of cytomegalovirus exposure and HLA in healthy donors. This PCR relied on a set of 60 Vbeta primers and 13 Jbeta primers. Sequencing used immunoSEQ multiplex PCR; TCRdb keeps in-frame clones, though not all of them. Of 200,000 or so clones listed, 82% were seen once; the top ten hold 6.5%. The V gene's germline CDR1 is LNHDA and CDR2 SQIVND (reference sequence). The V segment lost 5 bases and the J segment 1 base; nucleotides outside the gene matches: 4. This CDR3 has 15 residues. This receptor was obtained from a woman between 45 and 65 years old in good health and CMV-seropositive. J is TRBJ2-1 and V is TRBV19; 8 bases fit TRBD1. Sequenced input: PBMCs. The CDR3, as DNA: TGTGCCAGTAGTGTGACAGGGGATTCCTACAATGAGCAGTTCTTC. This sequence encodes CASSVTGDSYNEQFF.